This T cell receptor beta chain came from a study of T cell responses to AZD1222 COVID-19 vaccine. Broader study findings: Donors were chiefly white British, with a greater number of females, and clonal diversity was perhaps underestimated.

Germline values: CDR1 SEHNR, CDR2 FQNEAQ (reference sequence). The CDR3 has 17 residues. Trimming cost V 2 bases and J 10 bases, with 26 bases left between them. This table comes from immunoSEQ multiplex PCR, and its TCRdb copy is limited to in-frame clones, with some not included. The top ten clones hold approximately 2.7% of a sample with roughly 140,000 clones, over 80% of them seen once. Regarding this clone: No antigen is known for it.

The sequence came from an adult in good health. This material consisted of peripheral blood, taken on day 0 of MenACWY control vaccination. The chain recombines TRBV7-9 with TRBJ1-1; D is unclear. The CDR3 sequence is CASSLKFLSGNRPRAFF. The DNA of the CDR3 is TGTGCCAGCAGCTTAAAATTCTTGTCCGGAAACCGACCCCGAGCTTTCTTT. The full variable domain, rest sourced from reference TRBV7-9 and TRBJ1-1, is DTGVSQNPRHKITKRGQNVTFRCDPISEHNRLYWYRQTLGQGPEFLTYFQNEAQLEKSRLLSDRFSAERPKGSFSTLEIQRTEQGDSAMYLCASSLKFLSGNRPRAFFGQGTRLTVV.